Listed below are T cell receptor beta chains from one sample, sequenced in a study of T-cell reconstitution after alpha-beta-depleted transplantation in children. TCRdb ran MiXCR on the PCR reads and lists one entry per CDR3 protein. This table has hundreds of thousands of distinct CDR3 sequences, over 9.5% appearing once. Here the sequenced sample was PBMCs from the stem cell graft donor, taken from the stem cell graft. The receptors come from a human donor who donated a stem cell graft to a child with acute myeloid leukemia. Each CDR3 is given with its conserved first and last residue. D genes are given only for firm matches. Rows give clone size only sometimes, using once, few, many, or a class for an expanded clone.

len,abundance,j_gene,d_gene,v_gene,CDR3aa,CDR3nt
14,NA,TRBJ2-6,NA,TRBV29-1,CSVTGYSGANVLTF,TGCAGCGTGACCGGTTATTCTGGGGCCAACGTCCTGACTTTC
16,few,TRBJ2-1,TRBD2,TRBV11-2,CASSTRLAGIHNEQFF,TGTGCCAGCAGCACCCGACTAGCGGGAATCCACAATGAGCAGTTCTTC
16,NA,TRBJ2-7,NA,TRBV14,CASSQPQGRGTYEQYF,TGTGCCAGCAGCCAGCCTCAAGGCAGGGGAACCTACGAGCAGTACTTC
16,few,TRBJ2-5,TRBD2,TRBV9,CASSPGTSGRTETQYF,TGTGCCAGCAGCCCCGGGACTAGCGGGAGGACAGAGACCCAGTACTTC
14,NA,TRBJ1-5,NA,TRBV28,CASSLKRSGQPQHF,TGTGCCAGCAGTTTGAAGCGGTCGGGTCAGCCCCAGCATTTT
12,NA,TRBJ1-4,NA,TRBV29-1,CSVEDRSEKLFF,TGCAGCGTTGAAGATCGAAGTGAAAAACTGTTTTTT
16,few,TRBJ2-1,TRBD2,TRBV5-6,CASSLDLAGGPGEQFF,TGTGCCAGCAGCTTAGATCTAGCGGGAGGGCCGGGTGAGCAGTTCTTC
18,few,TRBJ2-1,TRBD1,TRBV24-1,CATSDSHLQGVRYNEQFF,TGTGCCACCAGTGACTCCCACCTACAGGGGGTGAGGTACAATGAGCAGTTCTTC
12,few,TRBJ2-5,NA,TRBV20-1,CSASGKGETQYF,TGCAGTGCTAGCGGGAAGGGGGAGACCCAGTACTTC
15,many,TRBJ2-1,TRBD2,TRBV20-1,CSARVPGGSENEQFF,TGCAGTGCTAGAGTCCCTGGCGGGAGTGAGAATGAGCAGTTCTTC
15,NA,TRBJ2-2,TRBD2,TRBV12-3/TRBV12-4,CASSLISGRTGELFF,TGTGCCAGCAGTTTAATTAGCGGGAGGACCGGGGAGCTGTTTTTT
18,NA,TRBJ2-5,NA,TRBV12-3/TRBV12-4,CASSKGPRGSGVEETQYF,TGTGCCAGCAGTAAAGGCCCGAGGGGGTCGGGAGTTGAAGAGACCCAGTACTTC
13,NA,TRBJ2-7,NA,TRBV28,CASNPAPSLEQYF,TGTGCCAGCAACCCCGCCCCCTCTCTCGAGCAGTACTTC
16,NA,TRBJ2-2,NA,TRBV11-2,CASSLGVQGGTGELFF,TGTGCCAGCAGCTTAGGTGTACAGGGAGGCACCGGGGAGCTGTTTTTT
13,NA,TRBJ1-4,TRBD1,TRBV20-1,CSARRTGDEKLFF,TGCAGTGCTAGGCGGACAGGAGATGAAAAACTGTTTTTT
14,many,TRBJ2-3,TRBD1,TRBV7-2,CASSPDRALGTQYF,TGTGCCAGCAGCCCGGACAGGGCCCTTGGTACGCAGTATTTT
18,many,TRBJ2-5,TRBD2,TRBV12-3/TRBV12-4,CASSLADLLAGVEETQYF,TGTGCCAGCAGTTTAGCTGACCTACTAGCGGGAGTAGAAGAGACCCAGTACTTC
13,many,TRBJ1-3,NA,TRBV29-1,CSVDPISGNTIYF,TGCAGCGTTGATCCCATCTCTGGAAACACCATATATTTT
12,many,TRBJ1-1,NA,TRBV18,CASSTVNTEAFF,TGTGCCAGCTCGACAGTGAACACTGAAGCTTTCTTT
15,NA,TRBJ2-7,NA,TRBV30,CAWSVSAGGSYEQYF,TGTGCCTGGAGTGTATCAGCGGGCGGGTCCTACGAGCAGTACTTC
13,few,TRBJ2-7,TRBD2,TRBV20-1,CSAPSGASYEQYF,TGCAGTGCTCCTAGCGGCGCTTCCTACGAGCAGTACTTC
14,few,TRBJ1-5,NA,TRBV20-1,CSASEGTYNQPQHF,TGCAGTGCTAGTGAGGGCACCTACAATCAGCCCCAGCATTTT
16,NA,TRBJ2-3,NA,TRBV28,CASSSPEGRRTDTQYF,TGTGCCAGCAGTTCCCCTGAGGGACGTAGGACAGATACGCAGTATTTT
16,many,TRBJ2-3,NA,TRBV7-3,CASSLKMGLPTDTQYF,TGTGCCAGCAGCTTAAAGATGGGACTCCCCACAGATACGCAGTATTTT
15,few,TRBJ2-1,TRBD2,TRBV20-1,CSAPDSGRLGDEQFF,TGCAGTGCCCCGGATAGCGGGAGGTTAGGCGATGAGCAGTTCTTC
17,NA,TRBJ2-2,TRBD2,TRBV24-1,CATSDPQAGINTGELFF,TGTGCCACCAGTGATCCCCAAGCGGGGATAAACACCGGGGAGCTGTTTTTT
13,few,TRBJ1-2,NA,TRBV12-3/TRBV12-4,CASTKDGRYGYTF,TGTGCCAGCACCAAGGACGGTCGCTATGGCTACACCTTC
16,many,TRBJ2-7,TRBD2,TRBV7-9,CASSNPGLVMPNEQYF,TGTGCCAGCAGCAACCCGGGACTAGTGATGCCCAACGAGCAGTACTTC
15,few,TRBJ2-1,NA,TRBV5-1,CASSLVGASYNEQFF,TGCGCCAGCAGCTTGGTGGGCGCTTCCTACAATGAGCAGTTCTTC
14,NA,TRBJ2-1,TRBD2,TRBV3-1,CASSLSGSAHEQFF,TGTGCCAGCAGCCTCAGCGGGAGCGCCCATGAGCAGTTCTTC
15,many,TRBJ2-1,TRBD2,TRBV20-1,CSASQGLAGVNEQFF,TGCAGTGCTAGTCAGGGCCTAGCGGGGGTCAATGAGCAGTTCTTC
15,NA,TRBJ2-1,TRBD2,TRBV20-1,CSARDGGTRGGEQFF,TGCAGTGCTAGAGATGGTGGGACTAGGGGCGGCGAGCAGTTCTTC
13,NA,TRBJ1-1,NA,TRBV20-1,CSANLDRYTEAFF,TGCAGTGCTAACCTGGACCGATACACTGAAGCTTTCTTT
17,NA,TRBJ2-1,NA,TRBV20-1,CSAVEGSRSRSYNEQFF,TGCAGTGCTGTAGAGGGGAGCAGAAGCCGCTCCTACAATGAGCAGTTCTTC
14,few,TRBJ1-2,NA,TRBV5-1,CASRTSADNYGYTF,TGCGCCAGCAGAACTAGCGCGGATAACTATGGCTACACCTTC